These 2 T cell receptor beta chains were all obtained from the same sample, sequenced in a study of response to subunit inactivated influenza vaccine. From the RT-PCR reads, TCRdb called clonotypes with MiXCR, one entry per CDR3 protein. The sample includes around 650,000 distinct CDR3 sequences, around 14% seen only once; the top ten take under 14%. Sequenced here: PBMCs from blood, sampled roughly 13 days after vaccination. The receptors stem from a man in his fifties or sixties who received an inactivated influenza vaccine.

This clonotype has just a few counts. CDR3 nucleotide sequence: TGCGCCAGCAGCCAAGAAGAGACGGTTTACAATGAGCAGTTCTTC. Translating it yields CASSQEETVYNEQFF. The chain employs TRBV4-1 and TRBJ2-1; D is uncertain. The germline gives CDR1 MGHRA, CDR2 YSYEKL. Trimming took 0 bases from V and 4 from J, leaving 10 bases between them. The CDR3 length is 15 residues.

This clonotype was counted at least ten times. The rearrangement links TRBV15 to TRBJ1-6; D is unclear. The CDR3 loop spans 15 amino acids. The V gene's germline CDR1 is LNHNV and CDR2 YYDKDF (reference sequence). Trimming cost V 0 bases and J 7 bases, with 10 bases left between them. The CDR3 nucleotides are TGTGCCACCAGCAGAGATCGGCACACAAATTCACCCCTCCACTTT. It specifies CATSRDRHTNSPLHF.